This T cell receptor (beta chain) was documented in a study of blood T cell repertoires in COVID-19 (TCRdb year 2020). As for the study more broadly: Samples from collaborators originated in the United States, Italy and Spain and spanned both the acute and convalescent phases of COVID-19. The material from the prospective study consisted of cDNA or gDNA derived from T cells, B-cell-depleted T cells, or PBMCs. The dataset comprised deeply sampled blood TCRbeta repertoires from subjects exposed to, actively infected with, or recovered from COVID-19. A freely available public database, intended as a resource for researchers studying the immune response to SARS-CoV-2, is where the repertoires were released. The samples were drawn from the first 160 participants of the ongoing ImmuneRACE study and from 1,254 subjects provided by 6 global collaborators. Sample metadata almost always included a de-identified subject ID, COVID-19 status, age in years and sex. Where available, HLA class I and class II types were taken from metadata supplied by the sample provider and were not determined by assay-based typing.

Study-wide findings and limitations: Clinical and demographic metadata were provided uncurated, with the amount varying by source and participant.

CDR1 and CDR2, per the germline V gene, are SNHLY and FYNNEI. Inclusive of the bounding cysteine and phenylalanine, the CDR3 is 13 residues long. Just CDR3 DNA is preserved here, 39 bases in frame from base 1. V is reduced by 6 bases and J by 6 bases, leaving a spacing of 15 bases between them. Participants in the prospective study were enrolled through a virtual design, were aged 18 to 89 years, and lived in roughly 24 United States geographic areas. To assign participants to cohorts, the prospective study relied on clinical history that participants themselves reported in a screening survey and a study questionnaire. For ImmuneRACE Cohort 3, a participant was defined as recovered based on two consecutive negative NP/OP PCR tests, clearance by a healthcare professional, or resolution of symptoms. Mobile phlebotomists in the prospective study collected whole blood, serum and a nasopharyngeal or oropharyngeal swab from every participant. Over an approximately 2-month period, participants in the prospective study had the option of providing additional blood draws and questionnaires. Before DNA extraction, blood samples from the prospective study were shipped at room temperature or frozen.

A note on this clone: Its antigen target is currently unknown. No much larger clone is present one base from it, and per-base qualities are unavailable.

TCRbeta CDR3 regions were amplified from genomic DNA by means of the immunoSEQ Assay, a bias-controlled multiplex PCR. The authors processed their data as follows. Within the assay, amplification of reference gene primers was used to estimate how many nucleated cells each sample contained. To quantify the absolute abundance of each unique TCRbeta CDR3 rearrangement, sequence reads were collapsed and filtered. Productive Simpson clonality was computed per sample as the square root of Simpson's diversity index over productive rearrangements. The source is immuneACCESS, and TCRdb retained only in-frame sequences with V and J called. Part of the clones is not carried over; for the studies checked, unresolved V genes explain less than half of this, and the remainder is unexplained. The DNA gave D and trimming, while V, J and clone size come from that table. In all, the sample holds 380,000 or so clones, and more than 75% of those were seen once. About 1.5% of the sample lies in the top ten.

Recombination connected TRBV2 to TRBJ2-7, with no D gene named confidently. This TCR was sampled from a young man who had recovered from COVID-19. Sequencing was performed on PBMCs or T cells enriched from blood (not recorded which). The bases read TGTGCCAGCAGCCTACGTCTTGCCTCCGAGCAGTACTTC. It specifies CASSLRLASEQYF.